One and the same sample provided the 28 T cell receptor beta chains below, sequenced in a study of CD8 T cells in ankylosing spondylitis. TCRdb fed the 5' RACE reads into MiXCR, producing one record per CDR3 protein. The table lists 120,000 or so distinct CDR3 sequences, roughly 15% of them singletons, with roughly 3% in the top ten. Material: blood, either unsorted or a sorted T cell fraction (not recorded which). These receptors were collected from a female donor with ankylosing spondylitis or in good health (not recorded which).

This clonotype was counted between two and nine times. The chain recombines TRBV28 with TRBJ2-5; 12 bases fit TRBD1. The CDR3 has 14 residues. Per germline, CDR1 MDHEN and CDR2 SYDVKM. V dropped 6 bases and J dropped 3; count of bases not matched to a gene: 2. Here the CDR3 reads CASRGTGGKETQYF. CDR3 bases: TGTGCCAGCAGGGGGACAGGGGGCAAAGAGACCCAGTACTTC.

At least ten counts were recorded for this clonotype. The V gene is TRBV12-3 or TRBV12-4, the J gene TRBJ2-2, with D perhaps matching TRBD1 or TRBD2 (6 bases each). Trimming stripped 7 bases from V and 1 base from J, with 16 bases between. CDR3 length: 16 amino acids. The chain's CDR3 is CASNPRGLVNTGELFF. CDR3 nucleotide sequence: TGTGCCAGCAACCCCAGGGGACTCGTGAACACCGGGGAGCTGTTTTTT.

As concerns this clonotype: This may stem from a read error, because a much larger clone lies one nucleotide away. The gene calls are TRBV14 and TRBJ2-1; 8 nucleotides line up with TRBD1. Germline V gives CDR1 SGHDN, CDR2 FVKESK. V lost 2 bases to trimming and J lost 6 bases; unmatched junction nucleotides: 6. The CDR3 contains 15 residues. Written as DNA, the CDR3 is TGTGCCAGCAGCCAAATGGACAGGGTTGCCAATGAGCAGTTCTTC. The encoded protein is CASSQMDRVANEQFF.

This clonotype was detected many times. A junction end diverges from the germline sequence, so it may reflect a read error. The chain's CDR3 is CASSSSGSSVGETQYF. CDR3 nucleotides: TGTGCTAGCAGCTCGAGCGGGAGTTCTGTTGGGGAGACCCAGTACTTC. The chain joins TRBV7-7 to TRBJ2-5, with 8 bases matching TRBD2. The germline gives CDR1 SSHAT, CDR2 FNYEAQ (reference sequence). The CDR3 sequence is 16 residues long.

This clonotype showed up many times. This rearrangement joins TRBV5-1 to TRBJ2-3; 7 bases are shared with TRBD1. Germline lookup yields CDR1 SGHRS and CDR2 YFSETQ. CDR3 length: 16 amino acids. Unmatched junction bases numbered 9, after V lost 1 base and J lost 4 bases. The CDR3: CASSLRAGGLSDTQYF. Written as DNA, the CDR3 is TGCGCCAGCAGCTTGAGGGCAGGGGGTCTGTCAGATACGCAGTATTTT.

The chain joins TRBV11-2 to TRBJ2-5; D gene uncertain. The CDR3 consists of 14 residues. V shed 5 bases and J shed 0 bases, with 10 bases lying between them. CDR1 and CDR2 from the germline V gene are SGHAT and FQNNGV. CDR3 DNA: TGTGCCAGCAGCCTCGAGTTGTACCAAGAGACCCAGTACTTC. Encoded protein: CASSLELYQETQYF.

This clonotype has a handful of counts. The gene calls are TRBV5-1 and TRBJ2-5; 9 bases map to TRBD2. V shed 4 bases, J shed 3 bases, and the junction held 10 bases outside the gene matches. In germline, CDR1 is SGHRS, CDR2 YFSETQ. The CDR3 loop spans 16 amino acids. Here the CDR3 reads CASSRGSGGNKETQYF. The DNA of the CDR3 is TGCGCCAGCAGCCGAGGTAGCGGGGGAAATAAAGAGACCCAGTACTTC.

This clonotype has just a few counts. This rearrangement joins TRBV7-9 to TRBJ2-7; 11 nucleotides align to TRBD2. J gave up 1 base and V 5 bases, and 7 bases lay outside the gene matches. Germline-derived CDR1 and CDR2 are SEHNR and FQNEAQ (reference sequence). The CDR3 totals 16 residues. The DNA of the CDR3 is TGTGCCAGCAGCAAAGTAGCGGGGGGGACTTCCTACGAGCAGTACTTC. Amino acids: CASSKVAGGTSYEQYF.

This clonotype was detected ten times or more. This chain joins TRBV12-3 or TRBV12-4 and TRBJ2-1; 8 positions agree with TRBD2. V lost 4 bases to trimming and J lost 6 bases; unmatched junction nucleotides: 11. The CDR3 sequence is 16 residues long. The CDR3 is CASSYIPGGGSNEQFF. The CDR3 DNA follows: TGTGCCAGCAGTTACATCCCGGGCGGGGGGTCCAATGAGCAGTTCTTC.

This clonotype has at least ten counts. V gene TRBV10-3 combines with J gene TRBJ2-1, with 7 bases matching TRBD1. The CDR3 is 12 residues long. From germline, CDR1 is ENHRY and CDR2 SYGVKD. After removal of 3 bases from V and 7 bases from J, the junction contained 0 bases not matched to a gene. Here the CDR3 DNA reads TGTGCCATCAGTGAACAGGGGAATGAGCAGTTCTTC. Protein product: CAISEQGNEQFF.

The chain combines TRBV24-1 with TRBJ2-1; TRBD2 matches 10 bases. CDR1 and CDR2 from the germline V gene are KGHDR and SFDVKD. V was clipped by 4 bases and J by 3 bases; unmatched bases: 5. This CDR3 is built from 16 residues. CDR3 sequence reads: CATSEPGTSDYNEQFF. The CDR3 DNA reads as TGTGCCACCAGTGAGCCCGGGACTAGCGACTACAATGAGCAGTTCTTC.

This clonotype was found many times. V usage is TRBV27 and J usage is TRBJ2-7; the D gene is possibly TRBD1 (5 bases). This CDR3 spans 14 amino acids. V gave up 1 base and J gave up 3 bases, with 10 bases separating them. Germline V lookup: CDR1 MNHEY, CDR2 SMNVEV (reference sequence). CDR3 region: CASSLLAGNYEQYF. As DNA, the CDR3 is TGTGCCAGCAGTTTATTGGCAGGGAACTACGAGCAGTACTTC.

This clonotype showed up just a few times. This rearrangement joins TRBV5-1 to TRBJ2-5; TRBD2 is a possible D gene (6 bases). The CDR3 runs 14 residues. Germline CDR1 is SGHRS and CDR2 is YFSETQ. V was pared by 5 bases and J by 1 base, with 12 bases between. Here the CDR3 reads CASRAAGIQETQYF. Written as DNA, the CDR3 is TGCGCCAGCAGAGCGGCGGGAATCCAAGAGACCCAGTACTTC.

The chain couples TRBV10-3 to TRBJ2-3; D is possibly TRBD2 (6 bases). Trimming pared 6 bases from V and 2 bases from J, leaving 21 bases between. The CDR3 runs 17 residues. CDR1 and CDR2 from the germline V gene are ENHRY and SYGVKD. The CDR3 DNA reads as TGTGCCATCAGCCCAGGAGGACGTAGCGGTACCACAGATACGCAGTATTTT. Translating it yields CAISPGGRSGTTDTQYF.

This clonotype showed up just a few times. V and J are TRBV7-3 and TRBJ2-1; 7 nucleotides match TRBD2. V lost 0 bases to trimming and J lost 2 bases; unmatched junction nucleotides: 4. Germline V gives CDR1 SGHTA, CDR2 FQGTGA. This CDR3 has 16 amino acids. DNA for the CDR3: TGTGCCAGCAGCTTAACTCGGCGGGAGCCCTACAATGAGCAGTTCTTC. Its translation is CASSLTRREPYNEQFF.

This clonotype was seen repeatedly, ten times or more. The V gene is TRBV5-1, the J gene TRBJ2-6, with a tentative D call TRBD1 (6 bases). The CDR3 is made up of 18 amino acids. Between the trimmed V and J ends, which lost 5 bases and 3 bases, there was a span of 21 bases. The germline V gene has CDR1 SGHRS and CDR2 YFSETQ. CDR3 region: CASSLIQQGGVGANVLTF. For the CDR3, the DNA is TGCGCCAGCAGTCTGATTCAACAGGGCGGTGTTGGGGCCAACGTCCTGACTTTC.

In its sample, this clonotype was seen many times. V and J are TRBV5-1 and TRBJ1-1; 10 bases map to TRBD1. V gave up 5 bases and J gave up 1 base; unmatched junction bases: 5. CDR3 length: 15 amino acids. Germline CDR1 and CDR2: SGHRS and YFSETQ. The CDR3 nucleotides read TGCGCCAGCAGACCGGACAGGGGGAAGAACACTGAAGCTTTCTTT. Its protein product is CASRPDRGKNTEAFF.

This clonotype was seen only a few times. The chain joins TRBV28 to TRBJ2-6, with D maybe TRBD2 (5 bases). Trimming took 7 bases from V and 1 from J, leaving 11 bases between them. In germline, CDR1 is MDHEN, CDR2 SYDVKM. There are 15 residues in the CDR3. CDR3 sequence: CASIPRGSGANVLTF. The DNA for the CDR3 is TGTGCCAGCATCCCCCGGGGTTCTGGGGCCAACGTCCTGACTTTC.

The chain carries TRBV5-1 and TRBJ1-2; no firm D call. Per germline, CDR1 SGHRS and CDR2 YFSETQ. V was trimmed by 4 bases and J by 3 bases, leaving 16 bases between them. This CDR3 has 15 residues. In nucleotides, the CDR3 is TGCGCCAGCAGCCCACGGAGGCCTTGGGACTATGGCTACACCTTC. Residues: CASSPRRPWDYGYTF.

This clonotype was counted ten times or more. This sequence joins TRBV5-5 and TRBJ1-5, with D maybe TRBD1 (5 bases). Germline-derived CDR1 and CDR2 are SGHKS and YYEKEE (reference sequence). V lost 0 bases and J 6 bases, leaving 13 bases between the germline ends. This CDR3 has 15 residues. Here the CDR3 DNA reads TGTGCCAGCAGCTTGGCCGCGGGGGACCTTCAGCCCCAGCATTTT. Protein: CASSLAAGDLQPQHF.

The chain links TRBV2 to TRBJ2-3, with a possible D match to TRBD1 (5 bases). V dropped 6 bases and J dropped 0 bases, with 13 bases sitting between them. The CDR3 is made up of 15 amino acids. Germline CDR1 reads SNHLY; CDR2 reads FYNNEI. The CDR3 protein is CASSEQAPSTDTQYF. The CDR3 coding sequence is TGTGCCAGCAGCGAACAGGCCCCTAGCACAGATACGCAGTATTTT.

This clonotype has just a few counts. The chain couples TRBV7-8 to TRBJ2-5; D not certain. Trimming removed 5 bases at V and 1 base at J, with 14 bases between. The germline gives CDR1 SGHVS, CDR2 FQNEAQ. This CDR3 contains 15 residues. The CDR3 here is CASSLTWAFQETQYF. The CDR3 nucleotides are TGTGCCAGCAGCCTCACATGGGCCTTCCAAGAGACCCAGTACTTC.

This rearrangement joins TRBV7-3 to TRBJ2-2, with 10 bases that match TRBD1. The CDR3 runs 18 residues. CDR1 and CDR2 from the germline V gene are SGHTA and FQGTGA. V trimming: 3 bases; J trimming: 2 bases; junction bases outside the gene matches: 9. The CDR3 sequence is CASSFPRTGGPNTGELFF. The CDR3 coding sequence is TGTGCCAGCAGCTTCCCCAGGACAGGGGGACCAAACACCGGGGAGCTGTTTTTT.

This chain joins TRBV30 and TRBJ2-7; D possibly corresponds to TRBD2 (6 bases). Between the trimmed V and J ends, which lost 2 bases and 0 bases, there was a span of 11 bases. This CDR3 is 14 amino acids long. CDR1 is GTSNPN and CDR2 is SVGIG in the germline V gene (reference sequence). The CDR3 sequence: CAWSLGGSSYEQYF. The CDR3 coding sequence is TGTGCCTGGAGTCTGGGGGGAAGCTCCTACGAGCAGTACTTC.

Only a few counts were recorded for this clonotype. The rearrangement links TRBV3-1 to TRBJ2-5; possibly TRBD1 for D (5 bases). The CDR3 length is 14 residues. Germline V gene data show CDR1 as LGHDT and CDR2 as YNNKEL (reference sequence). The V gene lost 2 bases and the J gene lost 2 bases, with 9 bases spanning the gap. CDR3 region: CASSQSRQQETQYF. For the CDR3, the DNA is TGTGCCAGCAGCCAATCTCGACAGCAAGAGACCCAGTACTTC.

The V gene is TRBV12-3 or TRBV12-4, the J gene TRBJ2-3, with 10 bases matching TRBD2. This CDR3 has 18 amino acids. V lost 8 bases and J lost 4; bases outside the gene matches: 18. The CDR3 bases are TGTGCCAGCGCCCCTAGAGGTCGAGCGGGGGGGCCTTCAGATACGCAGTATTTT. This gives the protein CASAPRGRAGGPSDTQYF.

This clonotype came up many times. The chain carries TRBV5-1 and TRBJ2-1, with 11 bases identical to TRBD1. The CDR3 runs 15 residues. The germline V gene has CDR1 SGHRS and CDR2 YFSETQ. V gave up 4 bases and J gave up 6 bases; unmatched junction bases: 6. This chain's CDR3 is CASSVTGTGGNEQFF. For the CDR3, the DNA is TGCGCCAGCAGCGTAACCGGGACAGGGGGCAATGAGCAGTTCTTC.

The J gene is TRBJ2-7, the V gene TRBV6-2 or TRBV6-3; D is ambiguous. The V end was cut by 10 bases, the J end by 4 bases, with 8 bases between. Germline-derived CDR1 and CDR2 are MNHEY and SVGEGT. The CDR3 is 10 residues long. Here the CDR3 reads CATWGYEQYF. As DNA, the CDR3 is TGTGCCACATGGGGTTACGAGCAGTACTTC.